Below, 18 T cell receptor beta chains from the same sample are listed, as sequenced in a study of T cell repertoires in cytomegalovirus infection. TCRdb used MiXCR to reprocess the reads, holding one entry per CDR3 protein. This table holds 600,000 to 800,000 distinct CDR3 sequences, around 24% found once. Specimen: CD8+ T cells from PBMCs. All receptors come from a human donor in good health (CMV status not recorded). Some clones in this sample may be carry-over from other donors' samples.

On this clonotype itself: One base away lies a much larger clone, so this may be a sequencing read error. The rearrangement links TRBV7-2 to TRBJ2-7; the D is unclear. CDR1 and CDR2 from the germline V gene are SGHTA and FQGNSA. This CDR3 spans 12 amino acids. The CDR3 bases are TGTGCCAGCAGCCCCGTCTCCTACGGGCAGTACTTC. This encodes CASSPVSYGQYF.

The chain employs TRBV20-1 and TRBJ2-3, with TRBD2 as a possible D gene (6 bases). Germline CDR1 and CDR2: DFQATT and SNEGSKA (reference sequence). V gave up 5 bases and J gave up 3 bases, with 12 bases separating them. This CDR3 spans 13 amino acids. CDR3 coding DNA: TGCAGTGCTCCTCGGGAGACAACAGATACGCAGTATTTT. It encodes CSAPRETTDTQYF.

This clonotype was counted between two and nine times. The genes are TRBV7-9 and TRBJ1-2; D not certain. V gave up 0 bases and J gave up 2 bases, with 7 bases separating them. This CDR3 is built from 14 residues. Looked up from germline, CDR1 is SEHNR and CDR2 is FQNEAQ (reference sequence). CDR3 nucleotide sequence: TGTGCCAGCAGCTTAGCGATTGGGAACTATGGCTACACCTTC. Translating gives CASSLAIGNYGYTF.

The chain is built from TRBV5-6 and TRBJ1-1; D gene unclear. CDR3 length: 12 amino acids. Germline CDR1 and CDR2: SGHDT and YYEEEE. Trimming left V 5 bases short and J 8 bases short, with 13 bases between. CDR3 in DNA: TGTGCCAGCAGTCCCATGAGGACGGAAGCTTTCTTT. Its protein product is CASSPMRTEAFF.

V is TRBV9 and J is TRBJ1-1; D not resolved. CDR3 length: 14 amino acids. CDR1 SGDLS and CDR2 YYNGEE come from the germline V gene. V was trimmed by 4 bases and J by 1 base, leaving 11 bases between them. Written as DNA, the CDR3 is TGTGCCAGCAGCCCAGAGCGTCAGAACACTGAAGCTTTCTTT. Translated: CASSPERQNTEAFF.

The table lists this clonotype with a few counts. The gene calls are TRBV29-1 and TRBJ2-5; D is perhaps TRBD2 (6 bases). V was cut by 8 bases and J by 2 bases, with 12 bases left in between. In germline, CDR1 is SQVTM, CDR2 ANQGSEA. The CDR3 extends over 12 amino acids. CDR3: CSLRDSQETQYF. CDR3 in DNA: TGCAGCCTCCGGGACTCACAAGAGACCCAGTACTTC.

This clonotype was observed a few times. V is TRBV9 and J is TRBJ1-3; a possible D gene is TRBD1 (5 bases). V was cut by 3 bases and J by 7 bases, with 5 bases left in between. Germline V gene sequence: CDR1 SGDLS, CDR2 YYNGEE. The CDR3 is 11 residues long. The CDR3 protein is CASSEGNTIYF. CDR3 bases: TGTGCCAGCAGCGAGGGGAACACCATATATTTT.

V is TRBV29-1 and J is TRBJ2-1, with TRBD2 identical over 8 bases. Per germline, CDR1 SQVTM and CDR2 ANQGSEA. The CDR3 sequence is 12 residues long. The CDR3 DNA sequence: TGCAGTGGGGGACTAGCCTACAATGAGCAGTTCTTC. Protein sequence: CSGGLAYNEQFF.

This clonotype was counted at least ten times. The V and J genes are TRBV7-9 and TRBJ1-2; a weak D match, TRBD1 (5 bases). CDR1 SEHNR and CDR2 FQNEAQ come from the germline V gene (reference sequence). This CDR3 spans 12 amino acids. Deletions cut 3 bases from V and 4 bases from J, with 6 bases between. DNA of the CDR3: TGTGCCAGCAGCTTGGGACCCTATGGCTACACCTTC. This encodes CASSLGPYGYTF. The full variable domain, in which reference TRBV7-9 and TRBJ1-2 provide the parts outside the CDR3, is DTGVSQNPRHKITKRGQNVTFRCDPISEHNRLYWYRQTLGQGPEFLTYFQNEAQLEKSRLLSDRFSAERPKGSFSTLEIQRTEQGDSAMYLCASSLGPYGYTFGSGTRLTVV.

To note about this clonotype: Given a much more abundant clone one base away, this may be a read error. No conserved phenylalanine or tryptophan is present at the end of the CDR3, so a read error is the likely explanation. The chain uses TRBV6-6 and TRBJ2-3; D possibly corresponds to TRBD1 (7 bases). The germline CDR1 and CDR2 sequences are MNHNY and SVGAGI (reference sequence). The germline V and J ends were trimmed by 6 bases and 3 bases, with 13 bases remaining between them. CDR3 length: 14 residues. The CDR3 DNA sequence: TGTGCCAGCAGAGGAGGGGGCGGGACAGATACGCAGTATTCT. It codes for CASRGGGGTDTQYS.

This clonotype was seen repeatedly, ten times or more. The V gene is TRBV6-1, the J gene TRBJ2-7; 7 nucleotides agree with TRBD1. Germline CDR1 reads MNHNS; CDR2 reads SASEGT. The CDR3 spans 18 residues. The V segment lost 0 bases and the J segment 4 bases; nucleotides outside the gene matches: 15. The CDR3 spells CASSEAPGYNRGEYEQYF. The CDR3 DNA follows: TGTGCCAGCAGTGAAGCCCCGGGGTACAACAGGGGCGAGTACGAGCAGTACTTC.

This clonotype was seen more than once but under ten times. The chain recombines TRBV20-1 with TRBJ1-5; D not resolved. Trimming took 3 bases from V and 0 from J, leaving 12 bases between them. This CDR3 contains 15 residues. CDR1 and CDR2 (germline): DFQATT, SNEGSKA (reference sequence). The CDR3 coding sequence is TGCAGTGCTAGCGGGTCTTCCTCTAGCAATCAGCCCCAGCATTTT. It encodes CSASGSSSSNQPQHF.

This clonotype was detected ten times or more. CDR3 DNA: TGTGCCAGTAGTGTTTCCGCGGGGGATATCAGTAATGAGCAGTTCTTC. Amino acids: CASSVSAGDISNEQFF. The rearrangement uses TRBV19 and TRBJ2-1; 7 nucleotides match TRBD2. Germline CDR1 and CDR2: LNHDA and SQIVND (reference sequence). CDR3 size: 16 residues. V shed 5 bases, J shed 7 bases, and the junction held 14 bases outside the gene matches.

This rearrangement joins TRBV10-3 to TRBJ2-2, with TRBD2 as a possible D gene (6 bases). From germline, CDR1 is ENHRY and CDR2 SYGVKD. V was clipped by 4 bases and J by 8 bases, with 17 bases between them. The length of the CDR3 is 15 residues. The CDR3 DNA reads TGTGCCATCAGTGCCCTGGAGGGACTGGCAGGGGAGCTGTTTTTT. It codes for CAISALEGLAGELFF.

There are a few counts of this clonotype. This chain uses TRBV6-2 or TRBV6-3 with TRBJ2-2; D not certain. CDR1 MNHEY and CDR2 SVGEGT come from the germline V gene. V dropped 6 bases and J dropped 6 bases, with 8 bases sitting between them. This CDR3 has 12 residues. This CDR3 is CASRLRPGELFF. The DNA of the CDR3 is TGTGCCAGCAGGCTGAGGCCCGGGGAGCTGTTTTTT.

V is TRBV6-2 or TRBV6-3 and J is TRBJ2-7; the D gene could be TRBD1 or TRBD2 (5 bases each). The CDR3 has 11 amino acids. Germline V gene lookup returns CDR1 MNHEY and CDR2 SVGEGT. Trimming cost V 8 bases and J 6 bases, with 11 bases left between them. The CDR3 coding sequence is TGTGCCAGCGGAGTGGGGGTCGAGCAGTACGTC. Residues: CASGVGVEQYV.

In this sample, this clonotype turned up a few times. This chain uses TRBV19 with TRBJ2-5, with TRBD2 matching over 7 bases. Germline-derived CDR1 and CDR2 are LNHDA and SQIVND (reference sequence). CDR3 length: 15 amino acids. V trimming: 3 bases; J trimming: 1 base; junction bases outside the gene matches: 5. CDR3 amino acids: CASSIYRGVQETQYF. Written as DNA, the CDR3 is TGTGCCAGTAGTATTTACCGGGGGGTCCAAGAGACCCAGTACTTC.

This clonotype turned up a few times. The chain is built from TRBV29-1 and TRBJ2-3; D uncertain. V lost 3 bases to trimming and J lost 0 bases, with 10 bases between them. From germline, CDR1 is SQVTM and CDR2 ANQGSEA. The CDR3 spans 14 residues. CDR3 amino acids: CSVDGHNSTDTQYF. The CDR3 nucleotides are TGCAGCGTTGACGGCCATAATAGCACAGATACGCAGTATTTT.